This T cell receptor beta chain was documented in a study of blood T cell repertoires in COVID-19. Individuals aged roughly 18 to 95 years were recruited from roughly 22 US areas. In the study's own analysis: Researchers report that nucleated cell counts were estimated from reference gene primer amplification. The data were produced by immunoSEQ multiplex PCR, yet TCRdb's version contains in-frame clones alone and is incomplete. The V and J calls and clone size are taken from that table; D and trimming were inferred from the DNA. The top ten clones hold nearly 2% of a sample with around 450,000 clones, 70% to 90% of them seen once. Trimming left V 2 bases short and J 8 bases short, with 9 bases between. Germline assignment: CDR1 SGHDN and CDR2 FVKESK. This CDR3 has 12 amino acids.

The source of this sequence is a woman under 30 with acute COVID-19. Specimen: PBMCs or T cells enriched from blood (not recorded which). The chain recombines TRBV14 with TRBJ1-2; D possibly corresponds to TRBD1 (6 bases). CDR3 sequence reads: CASSQTGYGYTF. CDR3 in DNA: TGTGCCAGCAGCCAAACAGGGTACGGCTACACCTTC. The complete variable domain, with remaining parts taken from reference TRBV14 and TRBJ1-2, reads EAGVTQFPSHSVIEKGQTVTLRCDPISGHDNLYWYRRVMGKEIKFLLHFVKESKQDESGMPNNRFLAERTGGTYSTLKVQPAELEDSGVYFCASSQTGYGYTFGSGTRLTVV.